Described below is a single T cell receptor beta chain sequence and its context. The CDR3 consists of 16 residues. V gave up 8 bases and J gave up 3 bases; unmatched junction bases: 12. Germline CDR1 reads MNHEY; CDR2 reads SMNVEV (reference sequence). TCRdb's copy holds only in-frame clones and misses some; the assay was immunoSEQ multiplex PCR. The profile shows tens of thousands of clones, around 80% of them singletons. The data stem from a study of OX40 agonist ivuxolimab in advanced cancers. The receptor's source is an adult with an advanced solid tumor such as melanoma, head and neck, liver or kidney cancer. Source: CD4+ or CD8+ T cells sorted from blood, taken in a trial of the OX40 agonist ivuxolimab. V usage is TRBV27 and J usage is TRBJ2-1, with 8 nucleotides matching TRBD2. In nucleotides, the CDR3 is TGTGCCAGCGATGCTCGCGGACTAGCCCTCTACAATGAGCAGTTCTTC. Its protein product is CASDARGLALYNEQFF.